The 5 T cell receptor beta chains listed next were all sequenced from one sample in a study of T cell responses to AZD1222 COVID-19 vaccine. Libraries were prepared by immunoSEQ multiplex PCR; TCRdb keeps only in-frame clonotypes and omits some of them. The repertoire holds more than 85,000 clones, about 89% seen once, with 16% in the top ten. This specimen was peripheral blood, taken on day 0 of AZD1222 vaccination. The receptors shown here come from an adult in good health.

The J gene is TRBJ1-4, the V gene TRBV5-1, with no clear D. Germline CDR1 reads SGHRS; CDR2 reads YFSETQ. The CDR3 consists of 13 residues. Deletions cut 5 bases from V and 0 bases from J, with 5 bases between. The CDR3 here is CASRWSTNEKLFF. DNA for the CDR3: TGCGCCAGCAGGTGGTCAACTAATGAAAAACTGTTTTTT.

The rearrangement joins TRBV21-1 to TRBJ1-2. TRBV21-1 is a documented pseudogene. This CDR3 contains 9 residues. CDR3 residues: CARSHFGTF. CDR3 nucleotide sequence: TGTGCCAGGTCGCACTTTGGCACCTTC.

The genes are TRBV4-1 and TRBJ2-7; 12 bases fit TRBD2. The J segment lost 1 base and the V segment lost 0 bases, leaving 1 base of the junction unmatched. CDR1 and CDR2 from the germline V gene are MGHRA and YSYEKL. This CDR3 is built from 16 residues. In nucleotides, the CDR3 is TGCGCCAGCAGCCAAGAAGGACTAGCGGGGTCCTACGAGCAGTACTTC. Its protein is CASSQEGLAGSYEQYF.

The chain carries TRBV10-2 and TRBJ1-2, with a possible D match to TRBD1 (6 bases). The length of the CDR3 is 15 residues. The V end lost 3 bases, the J end lost 9 bases, and 20 bases lay between the germline ends. From germline, CDR1 is WSHSY and CDR2 SAAADI. This CDR3 reads CASSERQAPTMRYTF. DNA of the CDR3: TGCGCCAGCAGTGAAAGACAGGCCCCGACTATGCGCTACACCTTC.

The V call is TRBV28, the J call TRBJ1-5; D possibly corresponds to TRBD1 (5 bases). V was pared by 4 bases and J by 0 bases, with 19 bases between. Germline CDR1 is MDHEN and CDR2 is SYDVKM. The CDR3 consists of 18 residues. The CDR3 DNA follows: TGTGCCAGCAGTTCACGAACCGGGGACCAGTCTAGCAATCAGCCCCAGCATTTT. Amino acids: CASSSRTGDQSSNQPQHF.